These 31 T cell receptor beta chains were all obtained from the same sample, sequenced in a study of T cell repertoires in cytomegalovirus infection. Their antigens remain unidentified. Using its own MiXCR run on the reads, TCRdb lists one record per CDR3 protein. The sample has about 920,000 distinct CDR3 sequences, 31% seen once. The material was cultured CD8+ T cells from PBMCs, obtained from culture after CMV antigen stimulation. Source of these receptors: a human donor in good health (CMV status not recorded). Some clones in this sample may be carry-over from other donors' samples.

The V call is TRBV9, the J call TRBJ1-6, with D unclear. The CDR3 covers 20 residues. The V gene's germline CDR1 is SGDLS and CDR2 YYNGEE. Trimming cost V 0 bases and J 4 bases, with 23 bases left between them. The CDR3 bases are TGTGCCAGCAGCGTAGAAGAGGTTGACGCTGGTCGTTTATATAATTCACCCCTCCACTTT. It codes for CASSVEEVDAGRLYNSPLHF.

This clonotype was picked up one time. V is TRBV2 and J is TRBJ2-5, with TRBD2 identical over 10 bases. The trim removed 7 bases at V and 5 bases at J, leaving 7 bases unmatched. CDR1 and CDR2 (germline): SNHLY, FYNNEI. CDR3 length: 14 residues. The DNA for the CDR3 is TGTGCCAGCACCTACGGACTAGCGGAGGAGACCCAGTACTTC. Its protein is CASTYGLAEETQYF. The full variable domain, completed using reference TRBV2 and TRBJ2-5, is EPEVTQTPSHQVTQMGQEVILRCVPISNHLYFYWYRQILGQKVEFLVSFYNNEISEKSEIFDDQFSVERPDGSNFTLKIRSTKLEDSAMYFCASTYGLAEETQYFGPGTRLLVL.

The chain links TRBV19 to TRBJ1-2; TRBD1 might be the D (6 bases). Germline CDR1 reads LNHDA; CDR2 reads SQIVND (reference sequence). The CDR3 length is 14 residues. With 6 bases removed from V and 8 bases from J, the gap between germline ends came to 19 bases. DNA of the CDR3: TGTGCCAGTAGCAATACCGGACAGCGCGGAGGCTACACCTTC. Its translation is CASSNTGQRGGYTF.

V gene TRBV6-2 or TRBV6-3 combines with J gene TRBJ2-1, with 14 positions matching TRBD2. The germline V gene has CDR1 MNHEY and CDR2 SVGEGT. The CDR3 sequence is 20 residues long. The J segment lost 0 bases and the V segment lost 2 bases, leaving 9 bases of the junction unmatched. The CDR3 coding sequence is TGTGCCAGCAGTTACAAGGGACTAGCGGGGGCCCTGAGCTCCTACAATGAGCAGTTCTTC. The encoded protein is CASSYKGLAGALSSYNEQFF.

The CDR3 bases are TGTGCCAGCAGCAGGGATGCCAAAAACATTCAGTACTTC. Amino acids: CASSRDAKNIQYF. The chain combines TRBV7-6 with TRBJ2-4; D gene uncertain. The germline V and J ends were trimmed by 5 bases and 1 base, with 6 bases remaining between them. Germline loops: CDR1 SGHVS, CDR2 FNYEAQ. The CDR3 sequence is 13 residues long.

This chain joins TRBV6-2 or TRBV6-3 and TRBJ2-2; TRBD1 aligns across 7 bases. CDR1 MNHEY and CDR2 SVGEGT come from the germline V gene. CDR3 size: 18 residues. The V segment lost 2 bases and the J segment 4 bases; nucleotides outside the gene matches: 13. CDR3 amino acids: CASSYPDREKVFTGELFF. The DNA of the CDR3 is TGTGCCAGCAGTTACCCAGACAGGGAAAAGGTCTTCACCGGGGAGCTGTTTTTT.

CDR3 nucleotide sequence: TGTGCCAGCAGTTACCCGGCGTGGGAGCAGTACTTC. It codes for CASSYPAWEQYF. The rearrangement links TRBV6-2 or TRBV6-3 to TRBJ2-7, with D unclear. The CDR3 is made up of 12 amino acids. Germline-derived CDR1 and CDR2 are MNHEY and SVGEGT. Deletions cut 2 bases from V and 7 bases from J, with 9 bases between.

The chain links TRBV6-5 to TRBJ1-5; 9 bases match TRBD1. Germline-derived CDR1 and CDR2 are MNHEY and SVGAGI. V dropped 6 bases and J dropped 2; count of bases not matched to a gene: 8. This CDR3 is built from 16 residues. The CDR3 reads CASRDRGSIGNQPQHF. The DNA for the CDR3 is TGTGCCAGCAGGGACAGGGGTAGTATAGGCAATCAGCCCCAGCATTTT.

This clonotype appeared many times. CDR3 protein: CASSLGFSTTDTQYF. CDR3 DNA: TGTGCCAGCAGCTTAGGGTTTTCGACCACAGATACGCAGTATTTT. The chain carries TRBV7-3 and TRBJ2-3, with D unclear. Trimming shortened V by 2 bases and J by 2 bases, and 11 bases separated the two germline ends. Per the germline V gene, CDR1 is SGHTA and CDR2 is FQGTGA. This CDR3 region has 15 residues.

The V gene is TRBV7-9, the J gene TRBJ2-2; perhaps TRBD1 as D (7 bases). The CDR3 is 15 residues long. V was pared by 2 bases and J by 5 bases, with 12 bases between. The germline V gene has CDR1 SEHNR and CDR2 FQNEAQ (reference sequence). CDR3 nucleotide sequence: TGTGCCAGCAGCTTAACAGGGGAGGCGACCGGGGAGCTGTTTTTT. Translation: CASSLTGEATGELFF.

The genes are TRBV12-3 or TRBV12-4 and TRBJ1-1, with D hard to call. Trimming shortened V by 5 bases and J by 3 bases, and 19 bases separated the two germline ends. The CDR3 runs 16 residues. Here the CDR3 reads CASSPPSGPKDTEAFF. The CDR3 DNA is TGTGCCAGCAGTCCTCCGTCCGGGCCCAAGGACACTGAAGCTTTCTTT.

The chain joins TRBV27 to TRBJ1-1, with 7 bases identical to TRBD1. Unmatched junction bases numbered 6, after V lost 6 bases and J lost 5 bases. Germline CDR1 reads MNHEY; CDR2 reads SMNVEV (reference sequence). CDR3 length equals 13 residues. DNA of the CDR3: TGTGCCAGCAGGGTGACAGGGAGGACTGAAGCTTTCTTT. Its translation is CASRVTGRTEAFF.

This clonotype was recorded at least ten times. The rearrangement uses TRBV12-3 or TRBV12-4 and TRBJ1-5, with 7 bases that match TRBD1. CDR3 size: 15 residues. Germline trimming cut 5 bases from V and 6 bases from J; bases unmatched to any gene: 10. CDR3 in DNA: TGTGCCAGCAGTATCGGGACAGTCAGTCCTCAGCCCCAGCATTTT. Its translation: CASSIGTVSPQPQHF.

Concerning this clonotype: This may be a read error: a much more frequent sequence differs by one nucleotide. This chain uses TRBV10-3 with TRBJ2-2; 7 nucleotides align to TRBD1. The CDR3 totals 16 residues. CDR1 is ENHRY and CDR2 is SYGVKD in the germline V gene. J gave up 3 bases and V 6 bases, and 10 bases lay outside the gene matches. CDR3 coding DNA: TGTGCCATCAGGGCGAACGACAGGGCGGACACCGGGGAGCTGTTTTTT. It is translated as CAIRANDRADTGELFF.

A few counts support this clonotype. The CDR3 here is CASSYPSWTGTTDTQYF. The CDR3 DNA is TGTGCCAGCAGTTACCCCTCCTGGACAGGGACGACAGATACGCAGTATTTT. This rearrangement joins TRBV6-2 or TRBV6-3 to TRBJ2-3; 8 nucleotides line up with TRBD1. The CDR3 runs 17 residues. V trimming: 2 bases; J trimming: 3 bases; junction bases outside the gene matches: 10. Germline V gene data show CDR1 as MNHEY and CDR2 as SVGEGT.

This clonotype turned up a few times. The chain has TRBV27 and TRBJ1-1; 7 bases are a match to TRBD1. CDR1 is MNHEY, CDR2 SMNVEV, per germline (reference sequence). Trimming cost V 5 bases and J 1 base; bases outside gene matches: 4. The CDR3 sequence is 14 residues long. The CDR3 DNA follows: TGTGCCAGCAGTCAGGGGGGGGCGAACACTGAAGCTTTCTTT. Its translation is CASSQGGANTEAFF.

The chain has TRBV20-1 and TRBJ2-1, with TRBD2 matching over 11 bases. Germline CDR1 reads DFQATT; CDR2 reads SNEGSKA (reference sequence). This CDR3 is built from 15 residues. J lost 2 bases, V lost 8 bases, and 8 bases had no gene match. DNA for the CDR3: TGCAGTCCTCCTCAGACTAGCGGGGCCTACAATGAGCAGTTCTTC. This codes for CSPPQTSGAYNEQFF.

The V and J genes are TRBV4-1 and TRBJ2-2; D gene uncertain. The CDR3 consists of 14 residues. V dropped 3 bases and J dropped 5 bases, with 10 bases sitting between them. Germline V gene sequence: CDR1 MGHRA, CDR2 YSYEKL. For the CDR3, the DNA is TGCGCCAGCAGCCAGGTTTCGAGAACCGGGGAGCTGTTTTTT. Translation: CASSQVSRTGELFF.

This clonotype was counted only a few times. This chain connects TRBV7-3 to TRBJ2-1; a weak D match, TRBD1 (6 bases). The V and J ends lost 5 bases and 7 bases respectively, with 15 bases between them. From germline, CDR1 is SGHTA and CDR2 FQGTGA. The CDR3 consists of 14 residues. The CDR3 here is CASSPTGTWNEQFF. The CDR3 DNA reads as TGTGCCAGCAGCCCAACCGGGACATGGAATGAGCAGTTCTTC.

The chain carries TRBV10-3 and TRBJ2-3; no reliable D call. CDR1 ENHRY and CDR2 SYGVKD come from the germline V gene. The CDR3 covers 14 residues. V was trimmed by 8 bases and J by 0 bases, leaving 12 bases between them. CDR3 protein: CAIHPSASTDTQYF. The CDR3 nucleotides are TGTGCCATCCACCCGTCCGCTAGCACAGATACGCAGTATTTT.

The chain links TRBV4-1 to TRBJ2-3, with 10 positions matching TRBD1. The germline V gene has CDR1 MGHRA and CDR2 YSYEKL. Trimming at V came to 3 bases and at J to 3 bases, leaving 9 bases not matched to a gene. The CDR3 is made up of 17 amino acids. Written as DNA, the CDR3 is TGCGCCAGCAGCCAGAGCCCTCAGGGACAGGGGACAGATACGCAGTATTTT. This translates into CASSQSPQGQGTDTQYF.

The V and J genes are TRBV20-1 and TRBJ2-5; 10 nucleotides align to TRBD1. Germline-derived CDR1 and CDR2 are DFQATT and SNEGSKA (reference sequence). V gave up 4 bases and J gave up 3 bases; unmatched junction bases: 8. This CDR3 has 15 residues. The chain's CDR3 is CSAIFTGTGEETQYF. CDR3 nucleotides: TGCAGTGCTATATTCACCGGGACAGGGGAAGAGACCCAGTACTTC.

This clonotype was recorded at least ten times. The chain carries TRBV7-2 and TRBJ2-3, with 9 bases aligning to TRBD2. Trimming removed 4 bases from V and 3 bases from J; junction bases left unmatched: 8. Germline V gene lookup returns CDR1 SGHTA and CDR2 FQGNSA. The CDR3 is 16 residues long. The CDR3 region is CASSSGAGGPTDTQYF. The DNA for the CDR3 is TGTGCCAGCAGCTCCGGAGCGGGGGGCCCGACAGATACGCAGTATTTT.

This chain connects TRBV6-6 to TRBJ1-4; TRBD1 agrees at 8 bases. Germline loops: CDR1 MNHNY, CDR2 SVGAGI (reference sequence). The trim removed 7 bases at V and 2 bases at J, leaving 3 bases unmatched. The CDR3 is 14 amino acids. The CDR3, as DNA: TGTGCCAGCACGAACAGGGGGACTAATGAAAAACTGTTTTTT. It encodes CASTNRGTNEKLFF.

The chain has TRBV20-1 and TRBJ1-4, with TRBD1 matching 11 bases. Trimming removed 5 bases from V and 10 bases from J; junction bases left unmatched: 6. CDR1 DFQATT and CDR2 SNEGSKA come from the germline V gene (reference sequence). This CDR3 spans 13 amino acids. The CDR3 DNA is TGCAGTGCTTCGGGACAGGGGGGACGAAAACTGTTTTTT. Its translation: CSASGQGGRKLFF.

This rearrangement joins TRBV19 to TRBJ1-2; no firm D call. Per germline, CDR1 LNHDA and CDR2 SQIVND (reference sequence). V lost 1 base and J lost 3, with 9 bases in between. The CDR3 consists of 14 residues. The CDR3 protein is CASSIGVVYYGYTF. CDR3 in DNA: TGTGCCAGTAGTATAGGGGTAGTCTACTATGGCTACACCTTC.

This clonotype was picked up many times. V gene TRBV4-1 combines with J gene TRBJ2-3; the match to TRBD1 covers 8 bases. The germline CDR1 and CDR2 sequences are MGHRA and YSYEKL. With V trimmed by 0 bases and J by 1 base, 3 bases remained unmatched. The CDR3 has 16 amino acids. In DNA, the CDR3 is TGCGCCAGCAGCCAAGAACCAGGGGGCGGCACAGATACGCAGTATTTT. It codes for CASSQEPGGGTDTQYF.

The gene calls are TRBV11-2 and TRBJ1-1; D not certain. The CDR3 has 17 amino acids. The ends were cut back, 2 bases at V and 2 bases at J, with 18 bases in the middle. Germline-derived CDR1 and CDR2 are SGHAT and FQNNGV. The CDR3 here is CASSLWASRDLNTEAFF. The CDR3 bases are TGTGCCAGCAGCTTATGGGCATCACGGGATTTAAACACTGAAGCTTTCTTT.

The rearrangement joins TRBV19 to TRBJ1-5, with D unresolved. Germline CDR1 reads LNHDA; CDR2 reads SQIVND (reference sequence). V lost 5 bases and J lost 7, with 12 bases in between. CDR3 length equals 13 residues. The CDR3 region is CASSHLGNQPQHF. The CDR3 DNA reads TGTGCCAGTAGTCATCTGGGAAACCAGCCCCAGCATTTT. The entire variable domain, with the rest obtained from reference TRBV19 and TRBJ1-5, is as follows: DGGITQSPKYLFRKEGQNVTLSCEQNLNHDAMYWYRQDPGQGLRLIYYSQIVNDFQKGDIAEGYSVSREKKESFPLTVTSAQKNPTAFYLCASSHLGNQPQHFGDGTRLSIL.

This clonotype came up a few times. The chain employs TRBV12-3 or TRBV12-4 and TRBJ2-7, with D maybe TRBD2 (5 bases). V was pared by 3 bases and J by 3 bases, with 15 bases between. This CDR3 contains 15 residues. The CDR3 region has the DNA TGTGCCAGCAGTTTCTATCCGGGGTTAGGCTACGAGCAGTACTTC. Its protein product is CASSFYPGLGYEQYF.

CDR3: CSVSVRGSYEQYV. For the CDR3, the DNA is TGCAGCGTTTCGGTGAGGGGCTCCTACGAGCAGTACGTC. J is TRBJ2-7 and V is TRBV29-1; D is tentatively TRBD1 or TRBD2 (5 bases each). This CDR3 has 13 amino acids. Trimming pared 5 bases from V and 0 bases from J, leaving 11 bases between. Germline CDR1 is SQVTM and CDR2 is ANQGSEA.